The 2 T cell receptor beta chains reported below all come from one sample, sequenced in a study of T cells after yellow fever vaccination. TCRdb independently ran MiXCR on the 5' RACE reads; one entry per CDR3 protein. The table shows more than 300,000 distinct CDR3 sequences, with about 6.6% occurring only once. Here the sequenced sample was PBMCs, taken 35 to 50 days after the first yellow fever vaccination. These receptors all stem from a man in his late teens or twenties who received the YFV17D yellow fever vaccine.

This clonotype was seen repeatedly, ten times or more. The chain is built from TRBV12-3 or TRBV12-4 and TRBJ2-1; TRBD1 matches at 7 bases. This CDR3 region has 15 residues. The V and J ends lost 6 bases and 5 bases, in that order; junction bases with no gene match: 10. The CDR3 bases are TGTGCCAGCAGCCCGACCGGGACAGCCAACAATGAGCAGTTCTTC. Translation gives CASSPTGTANNEQFF.

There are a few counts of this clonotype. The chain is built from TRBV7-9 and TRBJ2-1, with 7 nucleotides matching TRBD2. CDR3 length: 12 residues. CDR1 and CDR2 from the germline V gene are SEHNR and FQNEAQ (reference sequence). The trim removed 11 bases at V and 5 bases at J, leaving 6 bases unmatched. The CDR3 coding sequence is TGTGCCTCTCGGCGGGGGAACAATGAGCAGTTCTTC. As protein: CASRRGNNEQFF.